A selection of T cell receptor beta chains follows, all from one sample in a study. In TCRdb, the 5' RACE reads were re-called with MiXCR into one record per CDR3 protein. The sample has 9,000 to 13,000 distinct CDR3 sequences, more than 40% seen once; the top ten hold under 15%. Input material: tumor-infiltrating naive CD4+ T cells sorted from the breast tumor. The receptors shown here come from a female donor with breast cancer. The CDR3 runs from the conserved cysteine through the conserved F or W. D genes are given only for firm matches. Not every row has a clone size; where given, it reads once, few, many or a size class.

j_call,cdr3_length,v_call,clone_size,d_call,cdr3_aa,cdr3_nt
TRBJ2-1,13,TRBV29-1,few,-,CSVARGVGNEQFF,TGCAGCGTTGCCAGGGGGGTCGGCAATGAGCAGTTCTTC
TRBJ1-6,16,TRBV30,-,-,CAWRSGTIVYNSPLHF,TGTGCCTGGAGGTCCGGGACGATAGTTTATAATTCACCCCTCCACTTT
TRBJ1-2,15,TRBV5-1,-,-,CASSLYPELIYGYTF,TGCGCCAGCAGCTTGTATCCAGAACTTATCTATGGCTACACCTTC
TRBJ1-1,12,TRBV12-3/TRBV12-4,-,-,CASSGQNTEAFF,TGTGCCAGCAGCGGACAAAACACTGAAGCTTTCTTT
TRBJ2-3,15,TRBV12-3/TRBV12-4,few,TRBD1,CASTPPGQGTDTQYF,TGTGCCAGCACCCCACCGGGACAGGGCACAGATACGCAGTATTTT
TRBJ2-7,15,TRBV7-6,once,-,CASSGSPASSYEQYF,TGTGCCAGCAGCGGATCGCCGGCAAGCTCCTACGAGCAGTACTTC
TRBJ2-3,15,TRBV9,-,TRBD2,CASSVGTSGTDTQYF,TGTGCCAGCAGCGTAGGGACTAGCGGCACAGATACGCAGTATTTT
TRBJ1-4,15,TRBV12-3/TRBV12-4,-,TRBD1,CASSSETGRGEKLFF,TGTGCCAGCAGTTCTGAGACAGGGAGAGGAGAAAAACTGTTTTTT
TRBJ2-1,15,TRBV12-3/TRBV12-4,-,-,CASSSPDSSYNEQFF,TGTGCCAGCAGTTCCCCGGACAGCTCCTACAATGAGCAGTTCTTC
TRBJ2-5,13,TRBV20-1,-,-,CSARDVRVGTQYF,TGCAGTGCTAGAGATGTGAGGGTTGGGACCCAGTACTTC
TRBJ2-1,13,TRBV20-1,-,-,CSAQRGQVDEQFF,TGCAGTGCGCAGCGGGGACAGGTCGATGAGCAGTTCTTC
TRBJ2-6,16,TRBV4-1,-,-,CASSPGGVSGANVLTF,TGCGCCAGCAGCCCAGGGGGGGTCTCTGGGGCCAACGTCCTGACTTTC
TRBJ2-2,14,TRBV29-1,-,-,CSVVLGRNTGELFF,TGCAGCGTTGTGTTGGGGAGGAACACCGGGGAGCTGTTTTTT
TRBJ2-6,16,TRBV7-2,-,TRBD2,CASSLARGKGANVLTF,TGTGCCAGCAGCTTAGCGCGGGGGAAAGGGGCCAACGTCCTGACTTTC
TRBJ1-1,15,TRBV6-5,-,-,CASSYSGTSNTEAFF,TGTGCCAGCAGTTACTCCGGGACATCGAACACTGAAGCTTTCTTT
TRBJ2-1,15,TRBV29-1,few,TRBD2,CSVSGTSGIYNEQFF,TGCAGCGTTTCCGGGACTAGCGGAATCTACAATGAGCAGTTCTTC
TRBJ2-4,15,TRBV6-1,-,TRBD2,CASSGSSGGQNIQYF,TGTGCCAGCAGTGGCTCTAGCGGAGGCCAAAACATTCAGTACTTC
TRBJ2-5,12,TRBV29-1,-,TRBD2,CSALGGAETQYF,TGCAGCGCTCTGGGAGGGGCGGAGACCCAGTACTTC
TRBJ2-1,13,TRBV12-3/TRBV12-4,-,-,CASSLVQGAEQFF,TGTGCCAGCAGTTTAGTTCAAGGTGCCGAGCAGTTCTTC
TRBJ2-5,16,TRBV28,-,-,CASTLGWGISAETQYF,TGTGCCAGCACTCTAGGGTGGGGGATAAGCGCAGAGACCCAGTACTTC
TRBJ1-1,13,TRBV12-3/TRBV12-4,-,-,CASSVQRDTEAFF,TGTGCCAGCAGCGTACAGAGAGACACTGAAGCTTTCTTT
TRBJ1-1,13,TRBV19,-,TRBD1,CASSRTGRTEAFF,TGTGCCAGTAGTAGGACAGGGCGTACTGAAGCTTTCTTT
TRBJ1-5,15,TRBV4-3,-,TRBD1,CASSQDRDRNQPQHF,TGCGCCAGCAGCCAGGACCGGGACAGAAATCAGCCCCAGCATTTT
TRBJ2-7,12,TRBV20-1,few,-,CSANEGYHEQYF,TGCAGTGCAAATGAAGGCTATCACGAGCAGTACTTC
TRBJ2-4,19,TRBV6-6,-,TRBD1,CASGGGLGQGIVDKNIQYF,TGTGCCAGCGGGGGGGGGTTAGGACAGGGGATCGTTGACAAAAACATTCAGTACTTC
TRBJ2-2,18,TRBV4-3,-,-,CASSQVARGHRGTGELFF,TGCGCCAGCAGCCAGGTGGCCAGGGGCCATAGAGGTACCGGGGAGCTGTTTTTT
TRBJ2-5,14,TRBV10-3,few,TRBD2,CAISIGTSGSVQYF,TGTGCCATCAGTATCGGGACTAGCGGGAGCGTCCAGTACTTC
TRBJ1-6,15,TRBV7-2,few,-,CASSSPPGLGSPLHF,TGTGCCAGCAGCTCCCCTCCGGGTTTAGGTTCACCCCTCCACTTT
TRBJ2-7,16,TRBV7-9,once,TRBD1,CASSFSGTGDIHEQYF,TGTGCCAGCAGCTTCTCCGGGACAGGGGATATCCACGAGCAGTACTTC
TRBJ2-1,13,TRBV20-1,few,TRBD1,CSATPGQGYEQFF,TGCAGTGCTACCCCGGGACAGGGATATGAGCAGTTCTTC
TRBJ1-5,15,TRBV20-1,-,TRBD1,CSAGRTGASNQPQHF,TGCAGTGCTGGGCGGACAGGGGCCTCCAATCAGCCCCAGCATTTT
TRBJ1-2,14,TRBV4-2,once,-,CASSQDLNNYGYTF,TGTGCCAGCAGCCAAGATCTGAATAACTATGGCTACACCTTC
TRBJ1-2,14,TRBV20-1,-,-,CSGVRGRGDYGYTF,TGCAGTGGTGTGAGAGGGAGAGGGGACTATGGCTACACCTTC
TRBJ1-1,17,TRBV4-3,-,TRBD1,CASSQEVTGALDTEAFF,TGCGCCAGCAGCCAAGAAGTAACAGGGGCTCTGGACACTGAAGCTTTCTTT
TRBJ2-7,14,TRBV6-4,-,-,CASSDSGEKNEQYF,TGTGCCAGCAGTGACTCGGGGGAAAAAAATGAGCAGTACTTC
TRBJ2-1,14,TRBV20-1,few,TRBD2,CSVLAGSSYNEQFF,TGCAGTGTTCTAGCGGGTTCCTCCTACAATGAGCAGTTCTTC
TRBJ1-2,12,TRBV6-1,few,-,CASSETGFGYTF,TGTGCCAGCAGTGAAACAGGGTTTGGCTACACCTTC
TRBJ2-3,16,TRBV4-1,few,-,CASSQDRSGNTDTQYF,TGCGCCAGCAGCCAAGATCGGTCGGGGAACACAGATACGCAGTATTTT
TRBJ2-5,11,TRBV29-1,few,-,CSASRGGTQYF,TGCAGCGCCTCTCGTGGGGGGACCCAGTACTTC
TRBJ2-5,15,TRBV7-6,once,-,CASSTDPVRQETQYF,TGTGCCAGCAGCACGGACCCCGTCCGCCAAGAGACCCAGTACTTC
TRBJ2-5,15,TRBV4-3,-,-,CASSQAGGGLETQYF,TGCGCCAGCAGCCAAGCCGGGGGCGGGTTGGAGACCCAGTACTTC
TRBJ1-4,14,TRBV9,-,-,CASSPSGRDEKLFF,TGTGCCAGCAGCCCCTCAGGTAGAGACGAAAAACTGTTTTTT
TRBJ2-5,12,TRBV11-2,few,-,CASSSTGETQYF,TGTGCCAGCAGCTCCACTGGAGAGACCCAGTACTTC
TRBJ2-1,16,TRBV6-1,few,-,CASSARELSSYNEQFF,TGTGCCAGCAGTGCCAGGGAGCTTAGCTCCTACAATGAGCAGTTCTTC
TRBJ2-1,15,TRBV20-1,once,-,CSAPPPRAQGYEQFF,TGCAGTGCGCCCCCACCCCGGGCCCAGGGCTATGAGCAGTTCTTC
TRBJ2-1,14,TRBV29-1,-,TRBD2,CSDVSTSARGEQFF,TGCAGCGATGTCTCAACTAGCGCTCGGGGAGAGCAGTTCTTC
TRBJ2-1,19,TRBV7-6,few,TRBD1,CASSHPIKRQGGSYNEQFF,TGTGCCAGCAGCCACCCGATAAAAAGACAGGGGGGTTCGTACAATGAGCAGTTCTTC
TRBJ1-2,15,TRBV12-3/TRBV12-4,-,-,CASSLSGVKGYGYTF,TGTGCCAGCAGTTTATCAGGGGTTAAAGGGTATGGCTACACCTTC
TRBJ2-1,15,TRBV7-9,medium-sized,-,CASSKRQSSYNEQFF,TGTGCCAGCAGTAAAAGACAGAGCTCCTACAATGAGCAGTTCTTC
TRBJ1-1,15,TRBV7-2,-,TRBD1,CASSLGTGGNTEAFF,TGTGCCAGCAGCCTCGGGACAGGGGGAAACACTGAAGCTTTCTTT
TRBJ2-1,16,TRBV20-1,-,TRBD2,CSAPPSSAGVYNEQFF,TGCAGTGCTCCACCTTCATCGGCGGGAGTCTACAATGAGCAGTTCTTC
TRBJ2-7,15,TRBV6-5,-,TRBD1,CASSYSRDRVYEQYF,TGTGCCAGCAGTTACTCCCGGGACAGGGTGTACGAGCAGTACTTC
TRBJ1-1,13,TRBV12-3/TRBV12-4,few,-,CASSLVFNTEAFF,TGTGCCAGCAGTTTGGTTTTCAACACTGAAGCTTTCTTT
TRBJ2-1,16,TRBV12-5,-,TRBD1,CASGPGRQGDFNEQFF,TGTGCTAGTGGCCCCGGGCGGCAGGGGGATTTCAATGAGCAGTTCTTC
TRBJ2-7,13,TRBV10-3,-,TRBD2,CASSLTSDYEQYF,TGTGCCAGCAGTTTAACTAGCGACTACGAGCAGTACTTC
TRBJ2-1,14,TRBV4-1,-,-,CASRSTRGTNEQFF,TGCGCCAGCAGATCTACTCGGGGAACCAATGAGCAGTTCTTC
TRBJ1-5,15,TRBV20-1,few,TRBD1,CSARIGQGVDQPQHF,TGCAGTGCTAGAATCGGACAGGGAGTGGATCAGCCCCAGCATTTT